This record covers a single T cell receptor (beta chain). Its antigen is not known. CDR3 length: 15 residues. The V end lost 7 bases, the J end lost 1 base, and 14 bases lay between the germline ends. From germline, CDR1 is LNHDA and CDR2 SQIVND (reference sequence). The data originate from a study of T cell repertoires in cytomegalovirus infection. For the study at large: Peptides in the study included HLA-C-restricted and HLA-B-restricted CMV epitopes. It was the public TCR beta signatures that indicated both CMV infection and matching HLA type.

Study-level points and caveats: CMV-specific TCR beta clonotypes restricted by HLA-C were the ones dominating the ex vivo response.

One entry per CDR3 protein results from TCRdb running MiXCR on the reads. This table holds more than 110,000 distinct CDR3 sequences, 32% found once. This specimen was CD8+ T cells from cultured PBMCs, taken from culture after CMV antigen stimulation. The origin of this receptor is a human donor in good health (CMV status not recorded). Some clones in this sample may be carry-over from other donors' samples. The chain has TRBV19 and TRBJ1-5; D gene uncertain. CDR3: CASNHGFRSNQPQHF. In DNA form, the CDR3 reads TGTGCCAGTAACCACGGTTTTAGGAGCAATCAGCCCCAGCATTTT.